The 5 T cell receptor beta chains listed next were all sequenced from one sample in a study of T-cell reconstitution after alpha-beta-depleted transplantation in children. Unique molecular identifiers were incorporated into the prepared TCRbeta library. TCRdb re-analysed the PCR reads in MiXCR, keeping a single row per CDR3 protein. The sample consists of about 260,000 distinct CDR3 sequences, 9.5% to 13% of them appearing once. The material was peripheral blood, obtained 180 days after TCRalphabeta/CD19-depleted stem cell transplant. The receptors originated from a male patient between 2 and 10 years old who had a stem cell transplant for chronic granulomatous disease, so the T cells may come from the graft donor.

The rearrangement links TRBV30 to TRBJ2-1; 7 bases are a match to TRBD2. Germline V gene lookup returns CDR1 GTSNPN and CDR2 SVGIG (reference sequence). The CDR3 extends over 13 amino acids. The V segment lost 2 bases and the J segment 2 bases; nucleotides outside the gene matches: 0. The CDR3, as DNA: TGTGCCTGGAGTAGCGGGACCTACAATGAGCAGTTCTTC. This encodes CAWSSGTYNEQFF.

The chain combines TRBV9 with TRBJ2-3, with D tentatively TRBD2 (6 bases). Trimming took off 4 bases at V and 11 bases at J, with 20 bases between the two ends. The germline CDR1 and CDR2 sequences are SGDLS and YYNGEE. CDR3 length: 14 amino acids. DNA for the CDR3: TGTGCCAGCAGCCCCAGCAGCCCGGGACTGGTGCAGTATTTT. Translation gives CASSPSSPGLVQYF.

This clonotype was found many times. The chain has TRBV12-3 or TRBV12-4 and TRBJ2-1; a possible D gene is TRBD1 (6 bases). There are 15 residues in the CDR3. Trimming took off 5 bases at V and 6 bases at J, with 17 bases between the two ends. For the CDR3, the DNA is TGTGCCAGCAGTCGTTCTGGGACAAGAGCCAATGAGCAGTTCTTC. It yields the protein CASSRSGTRANEQFF.

Of note for this clonotype: A much larger clonotype is one base distant, so this may be a read error. The chain links TRBV20-1 to TRBJ2-7, with a weak D call TRBD1 (5 bases). The CDR3 is 15 residues long. Germline V CDR1 and CDR2: DFQATT, SNEGSKA (reference sequence). Here the CDR3 reads CCASEVGRTRYEQYF. The CDR3 DNA is TGCTGTGCTTCCGAGGTGGGGCGCACGCGGTACGAGCAGTACTTC.

This clonotype was recorded at least ten times. The CDR3 reads CASSQELQGAFGYTF. The CDR3, as DNA: TGCGCCAGCAGCCAAGAGTTGCAGGGGGCCTTTGGCTACACCTTC. The rearrangement links TRBV4-3 to TRBJ1-2; 8 nucleotides align to TRBD1. This CDR3 is 15 amino acids long. Trimming cost V 0 bases and J 7 bases; bases outside gene matches: 7. CDR1 is LGHNA and CDR2 is YSLEER in the germline V gene.